The 21 T cell receptor beta chains presented below share a single source sample, sequenced in a study of Graves' ophthalmopathy and Graves' hyperthyroidism. Amplification from RNA transcripts yielded the TCR beta CDR3 regions. Following a first-round RT-PCR that used HTBI primers, a second-round multiplex PCR was carried out. MiXCR, run by TCRdb on the multiplex PCR reads, gives a single entry per CDR3 protein. The profile shows 680,000 or so distinct CDR3 sequences, 20% to 25% of them singletons. Sequencing was performed on peripheral blood. Receptors originate from a woman aged 18-35 years with stable Graves' hyperthyroidism. Some clones in this sample may be carry-over from other donors' samples.

This clonotype was detected a few times. The chain couples TRBV20-1 to TRBJ1-1; 8 bases align to TRBD1. V lost 5 bases, J lost 3 bases, and 8 bases stayed unmatched. The CDR3 extends over 14 amino acids. The V gene's germline CDR1 is DFQATT and CDR2 SNEGSKA (reference sequence). CDR3 amino acids: CSAPEDRGYTEAFF. The CDR3, as DNA: TGCAGTGCTCCAGAAGACAGGGGATACACTGAAGCTTTCTTT.

This clonotype was observed many times. One junction end does not reproduce the germline sequence, and a read error may be involved. J is TRBJ2-4 and V is TRBV7-2; perhaps D is TRBD1 or TRBD2 (5 bases each). Germline-derived CDR1 and CDR2 are SGHTA and FQGNSA. The CDR3 covers 14 residues. CDR3 sequence reads: CASSLTRDENIKYF. The CDR3, as DNA: TGTGCCAGCAGCTTAACCCGGGACGAAAACATTAAGTACTTC.

The V gene is TRBV9, the J gene TRBJ2-7; 9 nucleotides line up with TRBD2. Germline values: CDR1 SGDLS, CDR2 YYNGEE. The CDR3 covers 15 residues. Trimming took 4 bases from V and 3 from J; bases not matched to a gene: 8. The CDR3 coding sequence is TGTGCCAGCAGCCCAGTAGCGGGGGAATACTACGAGCAGTACTTC. Encoded protein: CASSPVAGEYYEQYF.

The chain recombines TRBV6-1 with TRBJ2-5; 8 bases align to TRBD1. The CDR3 totals 14 residues. The germline gives CDR1 MNHNS, CDR2 SASEGT. Germline trimming cut 6 bases from V and 2 bases from J; bases unmatched to any gene: 5. The CDR3 reads CASRRGQAQETQYF. In DNA, the CDR3 is TGTGCCAGCAGGAGGGGACAGGCACAAGAGACCCAGTACTTC.

This clonotype was observed a handful of times. The chain combines TRBV27 with TRBJ1-2; D perhaps matches TRBD1 (6 bases). The CDR3 totals 14 residues. V was cut by 4 bases and J by 8 bases, with 17 bases left in between. The germline gives CDR1 MNHEY, CDR2 SMNVEV (reference sequence). The DNA for the CDR3 is TGTGCCAGCAGTTCGTTAGGAACAGGGTACGGCTACACCTTC. Protein sequence: CASSSLGTGYGYTF.

A word on this clonotype: It may be a read error: a sequence one base away is much more abundant. The V call is TRBV27, the J call TRBJ1-2, with 8 positions matching TRBD1. The germline CDR1 and CDR2 sequences are MNHEY and SMNVEV (reference sequence). The CDR3 length is 13 residues. Here the CDR3 reads CASSLSTGDGCTF. The DNA for the CDR3 is TGTGCCAGCAGTTTATCGACAGGGGACGGCTGCACCTTC.

The chain carries TRBV12-3 or TRBV12-4 and TRBJ2-7; D not resolved. The CDR3 totals 12 residues. V was pared by 1 base and J by 5 bases, with 6 bases between. Here the CDR3 reads CASSLGTNEQYF. The CDR3 nucleotides read TGTGCCAGCAGTTTAGGGACGAACGAGCAGTACTTC.

This clonotype has at least ten counts. The chain joins TRBV15 to TRBJ1-2, with D perhaps TRBD1 (6 bases). The CDR3 is 17 amino acids. Germline V CDR1 and CDR2: LNHNV, YYDKDF (reference sequence). The V end was cut by 1 base, the J end by 6 bases, with 21 bases between. CDR3 in DNA: TGTGCCACCAGCAGAGGGGGGCTTGGGATTACCCCCCATGGCTACACCTTC. The encoded protein is CATSRGGLGITPHGYTF.

This clonotype was observed many times. The rearrangement uses TRBV6-1 and TRBJ2-5; 10 positions agree with TRBD1. This CDR3 has 13 residues. Germline V lookup: CDR1 MNHNS, CDR2 SASEGT. Trimming at V came to 7 bases and at J to 3 bases, leaving 2 bases not matched to a gene. CDR3 residues: CASKDRGKETQYF. As DNA, the CDR3 is TGTGCCAGCAAGGACAGGGGGAAAGAGACCCAGTACTTC.

This clonotype was seen many times. This chain connects TRBV30 to TRBJ2-2; D possibly corresponds to TRBD1 (5 bases). Germline CDR1 and CDR2: GTSNPN and SVGIG (reference sequence). V was pared by 0 bases and J by 4 bases, with 12 bases between. The length of the CDR3 is 15 residues. The chain's CDR3 is CAWSVPSQGTGELFF. CDR3 sequence (DNA): TGTGCCTGGAGTGTACCGTCCCAGGGCACCGGGGAGCTGTTTTTT.

This clonotype was picked up many times. The chain is built from TRBV4-2 and TRBJ2-7, with D maybe TRBD1 (6 bases). Germline CDR1 and CDR2: LGHNA and YNFKEQ. The CDR3 runs 13 residues. V was cut by 0 bases and J by 6 bases, with 9 bases left in between. In nucleotides, the CDR3 is TGTGCCAGCAGCCAAGATCAGGGGACCGAGCAGTACTTC. Encoded protein: CASSQDQGTEQYF.

The table lists this clonotype with a few counts. The rearrangement joins TRBV6-1 to TRBJ2-7; the D is unclear. The V gene's germline CDR1 is MNHNS and CDR2 SASEGT. The CDR3 spans 14 residues. The V end was cut by 0 bases, the J end by 3 bases, with 9 bases between. DNA for the CDR3: TGTGCCAGCAGTGAAGCCCTGGTGCGCTACGAGCAGTACTTC. Its translation: CASSEALVRYEQYF.

In its sample, this clonotype was seen many times. CDR3 nucleotides: TGCAGCGTTTCGTCGGACAGGTTTCTCCAAGGGGAAGCTTTCTTT. Its protein product is CSVSSDRFLQGEAFF. V and J are TRBV29-1 and TRBJ1-1, with 7 bases identical to TRBD1. This CDR3 has 15 residues. Germline V gives CDR1 SQVTM, CDR2 ANQGSEA. V gave up 5 bases and J gave up 8 bases; unmatched junction bases: 17.

This clonotype was recorded at least ten times. The rearrangement uses TRBV2 and TRBJ1-5; 7 nucleotides match TRBD1. After removal of 4 bases from V and 4 bases from J, the junction contained 4 bases not matched to a gene. There are 14 residues in the CDR3. In germline, CDR1 is SNHLY, CDR2 FYNNEI. The CDR3 region has the DNA TGTGCCAGCAGTGGGTCGACAGGGAATCAGCCCCAGCATTTT. It translates to CASSGSTGNQPQHF.

This clonotype was found many times. CDR3 in DNA: TGTGCCAGCAGTACAGGGGACAGGCCCTTTCAAGGAGTTGGCAATCAGCCCCAGCATTTT. Translation gives CASSTGDRPFQGVGNQPQHF. The chain joins TRBV6-5 to TRBJ1-5; 8 bases are shared with TRBD1. V lost 5 bases and J lost 2; bases outside the gene matches: 20. The length of the CDR3 is 20 residues. Germline values: CDR1 MNHEY, CDR2 SVGAGI.

There are many counts of this clonotype. The chain links TRBV11-2 to TRBJ2-5, with D unclear. This CDR3 has 15 amino acids. The V end was cut by 5 bases, the J end by 7 bases, with 20 bases between. Germline CDR1 and CDR2: SGHAT and FQNNGV. The CDR3 DNA is TGTGCCAGCAGCCCAGTTACTGGACCTATAGGGACCCAGTACTTC. Amino acids: CASSPVTGPIGTQYF.

There are a few counts of this clonotype. The rearrangement links TRBV4-2 to TRBJ1-2, with D tentatively TRBD1 (5 bases). The germline V gene has CDR1 LGHNA and CDR2 YNFKEQ. Between the trimmed V and J ends, which lost 0 bases and 0 bases, there was a span of 8 bases. This CDR3 contains 15 residues. The CDR3 region has the DNA TGTGCCAGCAGCCAAGAGACAGCCCCTAACTATGGCTACACCTTC. Translation gives CASSQETAPNYGYTF.

The chain has TRBV6-1 and TRBJ1-2; 7 bases are shared with TRBD1. This CDR3 has 13 amino acids. Germline V gene lookup returns CDR1 MNHNS and CDR2 SASEGT. V dropped 6 bases and J dropped 8; count of bases not matched to a gene: 9. Here the CDR3 reads CASSSTGWYGYTF. The CDR3 DNA is TGTGCCAGCAGCTCGACAGGGTGGTACGGCTACACCTTC.

This clonotype has at least ten counts. The chain carries TRBV12-3 or TRBV12-4 and TRBJ1-2; D perhaps matches TRBD1 (5 bases). This CDR3 spans 12 amino acids. With 7 bases removed from V and 5 bases from J, the gap between germline ends came to 11 bases. The CDR3 here is CASTPGLYGYTF. CDR3 bases: TGTGCCAGCACTCCGGGACTGTATGGCTACACCTTC.

As to this clonotype: Given the absence of the conserved phenylalanine or tryptophan at the CDR3 end, a read error is likely. The chain couples TRBV6-1 to TRBJ2-2; TRBD1 might be the D (5 bases). This CDR3 contains 14 residues. The germline V and J ends were trimmed by 5 bases and 7 bases, with 14 bases remaining between them. Germline V gene lookup returns CDR1 MNHNS and CDR2 SASEGT. The CDR3 region is CASSHGPQGGELFY. The CDR3 nucleotides read TGTGCCAGCAGTCATGGACCGCAGGGCGGGGAGCTGTTTTAT.

The chain employs TRBV2 and TRBJ2-5, with D uncertain. The CDR3 has 12 residues. Per germline, CDR1 SNHLY and CDR2 FYNNEI. The V and J ends lost 4 bases and 5 bases respectively, with 8 bases between them. The DNA of the CDR3 is TGTGCCAGCAGTGTGTCTTGGGAGACCCAGTACTTC. Its translation is CASSVSWETQYF.